The clone carrying this T cell receptor (beta chain) showed up many times. Germline V lookup: CDR1 SGHTA, CDR2 FQGNSA. The V gene end was trimmed by 0 bases and the J gene end by 2 bases; junction bases not matched to a gene: 6. This CDR3 has 16 amino acids. These data are taken from a study of T-cell reconstitution after alpha-beta-depleted transplantation in children. Unique molecular identifiers were incorporated into the prepared TCRbeta library. MiXCR, applied by TCRdb to the PCR reads, yields one record per CDR3 protein. The profile shows hundreds of thousands of distinct CDR3 sequences, more than 20% of them singletons.

V and J are TRBV7-2 and TRBJ2-7; 8 bases agree with TRBD2. Specimen: PBMCs, mostly from graft donor cells, collected 360 days after TCRalphabeta/CD19-depleted stem cell transplant. The TCR sequence derives from a boy in the first two years of life who had a stem cell transplant for acute myeloid leukemia, so the T cells may come from the graft donor. CDR3 in DNA: TGTGCCAGCAGCTTAGCCCGGGGGGGGTCTACCTACGAGCAGTACTTC. Its translation: CASSLARGGSTYEQYF.